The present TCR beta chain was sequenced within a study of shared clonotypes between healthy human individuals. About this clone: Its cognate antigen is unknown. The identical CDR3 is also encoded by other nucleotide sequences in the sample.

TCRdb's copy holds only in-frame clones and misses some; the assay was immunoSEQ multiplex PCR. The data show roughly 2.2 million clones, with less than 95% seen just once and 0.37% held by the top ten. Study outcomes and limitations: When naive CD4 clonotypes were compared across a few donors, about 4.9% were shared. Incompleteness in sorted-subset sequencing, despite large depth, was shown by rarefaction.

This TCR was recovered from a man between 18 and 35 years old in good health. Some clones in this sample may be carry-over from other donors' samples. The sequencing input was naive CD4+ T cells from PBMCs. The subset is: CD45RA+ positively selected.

As DNA, the CDR3 is TGTGCCAGCAGGCCAACAGGGTCCTACGAGCAGTACTTC. Residues: CASRPTGSYEQYF. The chain is built from TRBV7-9 and TRBJ2-7, with D perhaps matching TRBD1 (6 bases). The germline V and J ends were trimmed by 6 bases and 1 base, with 10 bases remaining between them. Germline V CDR1 and CDR2: SEHNR, FQNEAQ (reference sequence). This CDR3 region has 13 residues. The full variable domain, its missing parts supplied by reference TRBV7-9 and TRBJ2-7, is DTGVSQNPRHKITKRGQNVTFRCDPISEHNRLYWYRQTLGQGPEFLTYFQNEAQLEKSRLLSDRFSAERPKGSFSTLEIQRTEQGDSAMYLCASRPTGSYEQYFGPGTRLTVT.